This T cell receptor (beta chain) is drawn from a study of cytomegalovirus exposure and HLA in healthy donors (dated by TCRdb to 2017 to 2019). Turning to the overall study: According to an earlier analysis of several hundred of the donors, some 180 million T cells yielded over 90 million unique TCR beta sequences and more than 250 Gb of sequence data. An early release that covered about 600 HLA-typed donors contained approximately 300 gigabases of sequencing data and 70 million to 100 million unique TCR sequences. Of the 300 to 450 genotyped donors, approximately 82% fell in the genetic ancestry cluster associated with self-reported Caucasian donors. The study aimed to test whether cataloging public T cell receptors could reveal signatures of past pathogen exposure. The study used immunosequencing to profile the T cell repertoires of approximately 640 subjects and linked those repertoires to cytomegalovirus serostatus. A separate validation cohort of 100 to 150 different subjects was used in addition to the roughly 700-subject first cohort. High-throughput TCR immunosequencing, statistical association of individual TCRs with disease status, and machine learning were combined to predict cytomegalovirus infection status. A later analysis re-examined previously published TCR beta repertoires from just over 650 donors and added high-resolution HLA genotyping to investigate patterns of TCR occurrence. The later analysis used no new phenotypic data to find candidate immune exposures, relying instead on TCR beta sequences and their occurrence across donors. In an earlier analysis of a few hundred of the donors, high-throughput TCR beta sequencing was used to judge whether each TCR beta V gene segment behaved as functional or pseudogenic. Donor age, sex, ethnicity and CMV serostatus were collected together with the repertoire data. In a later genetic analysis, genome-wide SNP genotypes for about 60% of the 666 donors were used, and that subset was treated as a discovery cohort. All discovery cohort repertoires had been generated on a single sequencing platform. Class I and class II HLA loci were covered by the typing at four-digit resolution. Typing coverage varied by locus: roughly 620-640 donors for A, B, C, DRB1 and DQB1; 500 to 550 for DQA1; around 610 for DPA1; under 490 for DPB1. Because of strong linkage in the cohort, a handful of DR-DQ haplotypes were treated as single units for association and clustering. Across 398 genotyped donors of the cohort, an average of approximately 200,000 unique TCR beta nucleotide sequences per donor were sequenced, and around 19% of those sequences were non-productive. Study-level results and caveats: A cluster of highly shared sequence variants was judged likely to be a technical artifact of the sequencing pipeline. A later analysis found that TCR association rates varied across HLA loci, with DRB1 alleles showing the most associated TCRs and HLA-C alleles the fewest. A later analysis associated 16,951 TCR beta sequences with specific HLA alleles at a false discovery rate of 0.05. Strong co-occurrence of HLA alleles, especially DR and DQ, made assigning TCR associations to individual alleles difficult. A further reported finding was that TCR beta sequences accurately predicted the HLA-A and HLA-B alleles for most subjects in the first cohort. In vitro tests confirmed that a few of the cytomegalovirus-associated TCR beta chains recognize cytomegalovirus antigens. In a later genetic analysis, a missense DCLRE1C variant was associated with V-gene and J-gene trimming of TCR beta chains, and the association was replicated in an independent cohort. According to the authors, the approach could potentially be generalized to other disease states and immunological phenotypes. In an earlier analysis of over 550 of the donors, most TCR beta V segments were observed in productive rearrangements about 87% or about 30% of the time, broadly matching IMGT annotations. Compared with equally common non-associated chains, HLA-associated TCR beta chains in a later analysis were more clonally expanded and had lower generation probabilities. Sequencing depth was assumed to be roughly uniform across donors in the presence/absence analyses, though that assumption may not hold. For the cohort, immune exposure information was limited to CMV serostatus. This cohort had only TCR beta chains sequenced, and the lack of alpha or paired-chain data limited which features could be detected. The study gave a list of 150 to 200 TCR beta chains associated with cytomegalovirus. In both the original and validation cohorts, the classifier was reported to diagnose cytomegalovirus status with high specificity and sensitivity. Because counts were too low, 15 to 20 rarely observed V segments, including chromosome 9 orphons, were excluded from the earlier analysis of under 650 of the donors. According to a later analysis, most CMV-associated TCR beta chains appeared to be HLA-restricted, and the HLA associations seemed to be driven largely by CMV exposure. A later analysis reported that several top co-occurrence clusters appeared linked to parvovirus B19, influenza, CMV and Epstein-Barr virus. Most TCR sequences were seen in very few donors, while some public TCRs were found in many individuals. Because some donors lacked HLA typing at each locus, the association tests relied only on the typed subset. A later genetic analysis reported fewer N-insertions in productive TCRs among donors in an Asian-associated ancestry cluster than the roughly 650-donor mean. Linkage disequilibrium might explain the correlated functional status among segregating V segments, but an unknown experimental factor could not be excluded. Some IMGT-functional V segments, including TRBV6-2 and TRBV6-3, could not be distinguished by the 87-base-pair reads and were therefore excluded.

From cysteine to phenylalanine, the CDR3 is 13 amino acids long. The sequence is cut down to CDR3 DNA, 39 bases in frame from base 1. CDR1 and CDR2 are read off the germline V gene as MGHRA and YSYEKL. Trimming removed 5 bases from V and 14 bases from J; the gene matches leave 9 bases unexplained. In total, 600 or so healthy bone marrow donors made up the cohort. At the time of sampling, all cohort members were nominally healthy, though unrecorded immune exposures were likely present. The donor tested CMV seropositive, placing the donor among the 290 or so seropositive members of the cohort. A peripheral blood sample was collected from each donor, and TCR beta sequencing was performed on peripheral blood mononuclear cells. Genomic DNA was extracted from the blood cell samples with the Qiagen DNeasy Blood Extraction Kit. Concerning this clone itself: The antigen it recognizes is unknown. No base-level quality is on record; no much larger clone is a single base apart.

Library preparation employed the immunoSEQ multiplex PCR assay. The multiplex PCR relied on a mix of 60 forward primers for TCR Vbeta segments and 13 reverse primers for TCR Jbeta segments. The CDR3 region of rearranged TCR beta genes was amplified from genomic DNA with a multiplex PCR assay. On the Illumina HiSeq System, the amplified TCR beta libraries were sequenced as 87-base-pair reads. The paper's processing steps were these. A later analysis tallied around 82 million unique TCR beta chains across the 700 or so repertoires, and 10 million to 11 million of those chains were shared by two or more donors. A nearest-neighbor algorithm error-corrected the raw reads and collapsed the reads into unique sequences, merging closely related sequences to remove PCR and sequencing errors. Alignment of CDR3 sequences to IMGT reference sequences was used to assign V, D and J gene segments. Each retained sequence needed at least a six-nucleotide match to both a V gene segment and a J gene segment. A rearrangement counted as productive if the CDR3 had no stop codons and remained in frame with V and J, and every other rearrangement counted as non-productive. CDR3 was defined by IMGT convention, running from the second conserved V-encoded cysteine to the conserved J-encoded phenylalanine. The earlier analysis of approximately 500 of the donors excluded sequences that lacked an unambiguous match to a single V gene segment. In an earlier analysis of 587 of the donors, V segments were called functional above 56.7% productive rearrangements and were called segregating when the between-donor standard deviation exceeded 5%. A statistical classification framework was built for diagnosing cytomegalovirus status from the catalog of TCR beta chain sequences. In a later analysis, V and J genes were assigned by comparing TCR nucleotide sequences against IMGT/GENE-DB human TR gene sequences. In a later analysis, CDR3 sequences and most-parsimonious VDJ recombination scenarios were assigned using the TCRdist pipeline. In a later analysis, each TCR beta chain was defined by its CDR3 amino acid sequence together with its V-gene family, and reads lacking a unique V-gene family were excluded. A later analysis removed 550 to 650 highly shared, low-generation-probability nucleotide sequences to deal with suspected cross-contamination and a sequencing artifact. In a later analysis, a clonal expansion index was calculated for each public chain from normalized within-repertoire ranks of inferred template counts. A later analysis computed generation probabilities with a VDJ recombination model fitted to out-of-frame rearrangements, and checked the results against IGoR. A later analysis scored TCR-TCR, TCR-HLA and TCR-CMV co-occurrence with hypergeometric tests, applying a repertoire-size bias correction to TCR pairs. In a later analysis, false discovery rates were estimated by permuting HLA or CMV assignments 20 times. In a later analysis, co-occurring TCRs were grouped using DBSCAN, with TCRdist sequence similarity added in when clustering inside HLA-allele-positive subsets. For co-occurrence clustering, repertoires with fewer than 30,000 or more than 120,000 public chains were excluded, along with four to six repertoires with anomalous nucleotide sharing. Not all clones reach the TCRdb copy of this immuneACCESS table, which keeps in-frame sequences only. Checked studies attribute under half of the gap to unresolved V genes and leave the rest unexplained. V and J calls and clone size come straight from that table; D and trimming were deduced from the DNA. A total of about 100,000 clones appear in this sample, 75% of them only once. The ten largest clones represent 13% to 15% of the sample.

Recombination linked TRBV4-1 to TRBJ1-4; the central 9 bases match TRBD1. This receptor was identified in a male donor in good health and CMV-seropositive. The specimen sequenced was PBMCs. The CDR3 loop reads CASSESGTGSLFF. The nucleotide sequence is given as TGCGCCAGCAGCGAATCCGGGACAGGGAGCCTGTTTTTT.